A single sample gave rise to the 14 T cell receptor beta chains below, sequenced in a study of CD8 T cells in ankylosing spondylitis (dated 2017 in TCRdb). Results the study describes overall, beyond this receptor: A TCR beta motif made up of several highly homologous amino acid variants appeared to be characteristic of blood from ankylosing spondylitis patients.

Library prep was done by 5' RACE. TCRdb lists the instrument as Illumina HiSeq 2500. TCRdb ran its own pipeline on the public reads, namely fastp trimming at Q25 and MiXCR clone calling, and kept in-frame beta chains. Each record represents a unique CDR3 protein, reported with the most common genes and DNA among its rows. The sample includes about 800,000 distinct CDR3 sequences, with 12% observed a single time. The biggest ten clones account for approximately 0.46% of the sample. The antigens these receptors bind are not known. Input material: blood, either unsorted or a sorted T cell fraction (not recorded which). All receptors derive from a male donor with ankylosing spondylitis.

This clonotype came up a few times. J is TRBJ2-2 and V is TRBV5-1, with D perhaps assigned TRBD1 or TRBD2 (5 bases each). V was trimmed by 7 bases and J by 1 base, leaving 11 bases between them. The CDR3 length is 14 residues. CDR1 and CDR2 (germline): SGHRS, YFSETQ. CDR3 bases: TGCGCCAGCCGGGGCCAGGAGAACACCGGGGAGCTGTTTTTT. Amino acid sequence: CASRGQENTGELFF.

The J gene is TRBJ2-1, the V gene TRBV7-3; D gene unclear. The CDR3 has 12 residues. Germline V CDR1 and CDR2: SGHTA, FQGTGA. The V end was cut by 0 bases, the J end by 7 bases, with 4 bases between. CDR3 sequence reads: CASSLTENEQFF. The CDR3 bases are TGTGCCAGCAGCTTAACGGAGAATGAGCAGTTCTTC.

This clonotype was seen more than once but under ten times. The chain carries TRBV29-1 and TRBJ2-3; D perhaps matches TRBD1 (5 bases). Germline V lookup: CDR1 SQVTM, CDR2 ANQGSEA. V lost 7 bases and J lost 0, with 8 bases in between. CDR3 length: 12 amino acids. CDR3 loop: CSGTSSTDTQYF. The CDR3 region has the DNA TGCAGCGGGACAAGTAGCACAGATACGCAGTATTTT.

V gene TRBV29-1 combines with J gene TRBJ1-3; D gene uncertain. Germline loops: CDR1 SQVTM, CDR2 ANQGSEA. The CDR3 covers 13 residues. The V end was cut by 1 base, the J end by 8 bases, with 12 bases between. Here the CDR3 reads CSVEGARGDTIYF. CDR3 bases: TGCAGCGTTGAAGGAGCCCGAGGAGACACCATATATTTT.

This clonotype was seen many times. The gene calls are TRBV5-1 and TRBJ1-1; D is unresolved. V gave up 4 bases and J gave up 1 base, with 11 bases separating them. The CDR3 contains 14 residues. In germline, CDR1 is SGHRS, CDR2 YFSETQ. CDR3 bases: TGCGCCAGCAGCGGCGAATGGGCGAACACTGAAGCTTTCTTT. Protein sequence: CASSGEWANTEAFF.

This clonotype has ten or more counts. The J gene is TRBJ2-2, the V gene TRBV5-1; no definite D call. Germline V gene sequence: CDR1 SGHRS, CDR2 YFSETQ. CDR3 size: 16 residues. Deletions cut 0 bases from V and 0 bases from J, with 9 bases between. Written as DNA, the CDR3 is TGCGCCAGCAGCTTGGTGTTGATATCGAACACCGGGGAGCTGTTTTTT. Translated, it gives CASSLVLISNTGELFF.

The chain couples TRBV5-1 to TRBJ2-3; D might be TRBD2 (6 bases). With 2 bases removed from V and 5 bases from J, the gap between germline ends came to 12 bases. Germline CDR1 and CDR2: SGHRS and YFSETQ. The CDR3 spans 14 residues. The DNA of the CDR3 is TGCGCCAGCAGCTTACCACTGGGAGGAGATACGCAGTATTTT. This sequence encodes CASSLPLGGDTQYF.

This clonotype was picked up a small number of times. The chain couples TRBV12-3 or TRBV12-4 to TRBJ2-2; D is ambiguous. V was pared by 2 bases and J by 7 bases, with 8 bases between. This CDR3 region has 13 residues. CDR3: CASSLRVDGELFF. As DNA, the CDR3 is TGTGCCAGCAGTTTACGGGTGGACGGGGAGCTGTTTTTT.

The V call is TRBV29-1, the J call TRBJ1-2, with D unresolved. CDR1 SQVTM and CDR2 ANQGSEA come from the germline V gene. Trimming removed 7 bases at V and 1 base at J, with 10 bases between. There are 12 residues in the CDR3. CDR3 nucleotide sequence: TGCAGCGGCTTAGAGAATAACTATGGCTACACCTTC. Amino acids: CSGLENNYGYTF.

The chain employs TRBV15 and TRBJ2-6; TRBD1 is a possible D gene (5 bases). Trimming took off 5 bases at V and 0 bases at J, with 14 bases between the two ends. In germline, CDR1 is LNHNV, CDR2 YYDKDF (reference sequence). CDR3 size: 17 residues. The CDR3 region is CATSLTWGGSGANVLTF. DNA for the CDR3: TGTGCCACCAGCCTTACGTGGGGCGGCTCTGGGGCCAACGTCCTGACTTTC.

The chain recombines TRBV27 with TRBJ1-1; D may be TRBD1 (5 bases). Germline CDR1 MNHEY, CDR2 SMNVEV (reference sequence). Trimming took 5 bases from V and 4 from J, leaving 17 bases between them. CDR3 length equals 15 residues. For the CDR3, the DNA is TGTGCCAGCAGTATTTACTCGAGGGGAATCACTGAAGCTTTCTTT. It translates to CASSIYSRGITEAFF.

In this sample, this clonotype turned up a few times. The J gene is TRBJ2-6, the V gene TRBV20-1, with 10 bases fitting TRBD2. Unmatched junction bases numbered 4, after V lost 3 bases and J lost 2 bases. The germline CDR1 and CDR2 sequences are DFQATT and SNEGSKA (reference sequence). The CDR3 covers 16 residues. The CDR3 bases are TGCAGTGCTAGTGATCTAGCGGGGGCTGGGGCCAACGTCCTGACTTTC. Its protein product is CSASDLAGAGANVLTF.

The V gene is TRBV20-1, the J gene TRBJ2-1; possibly TRBD1 or TRBD2 for D (5 bases each). V was trimmed by 4 bases and J by 5 bases, leaving 15 bases between them. The CDR3 is 14 residues long. CDR1 is DFQATT and CDR2 is SNEGSKA in the germline V gene (reference sequence). CDR3 loop: CSATLGAYNNEQFF. For the CDR3, the DNA is TGCAGTGCTACCCTCGGGGCCTATAACAATGAGCAGTTCTTC.

The chain is built from TRBV20-1 and TRBJ2-2, with 7 bases identical to TRBD2. Looked up from germline, CDR1 is DFQATT and CDR2 is SNEGSKA (reference sequence). After removal of 6 bases from V and 7 bases from J, the junction contained 17 bases not matched to a gene. This CDR3 contains 16 residues. DNA of the CDR3: TGCAGTGCCCCCAATTTGTACGGGAGGAGGGGCGGGGAGCTGTTTTTT. This encodes CSAPNLYGRRGGELFF.